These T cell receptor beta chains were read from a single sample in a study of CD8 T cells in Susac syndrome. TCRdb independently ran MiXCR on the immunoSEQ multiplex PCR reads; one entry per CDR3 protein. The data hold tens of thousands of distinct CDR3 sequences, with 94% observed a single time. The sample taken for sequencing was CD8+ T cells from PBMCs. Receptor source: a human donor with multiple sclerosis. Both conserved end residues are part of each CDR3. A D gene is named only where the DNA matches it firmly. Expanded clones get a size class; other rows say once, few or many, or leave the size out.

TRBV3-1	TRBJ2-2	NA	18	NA	CASSHPGDPKLYTGELFF	TGTGCCAGCAGCCACCCTGGGGACCCCAAACTTTACACCGGGGAGCTGTTTTTT
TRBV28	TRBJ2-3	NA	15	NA	CASSLEGQITDTQYF	TGTGCCAGCAGTTTAGAGGGACAAATCACAGATACGCAGTATTTT
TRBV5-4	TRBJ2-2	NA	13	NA	CASSWGRTGELFF	TGTGCCAGCAGCTGGGGGAGAACCGGGGAGCTGTTTTTT
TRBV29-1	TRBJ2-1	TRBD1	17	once	CSVVSGRSGGVFDEQFF	TGCAGCGTTGTATCAGGACGGTCAGGGGGTGTCTTCGATGAGCAGTTCTTC
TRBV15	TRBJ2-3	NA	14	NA	CATSRVPLTDTQYF	TGTGCCACCAGCAGAGTTCCCCTCACAGATACGCAGTATTTT
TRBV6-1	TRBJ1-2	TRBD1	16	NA	CASSAGGTGINYGYTF	TGTGCCAGCAGTGCGGGGGGGACAGGGATTAACTATGGCTACACCTTC
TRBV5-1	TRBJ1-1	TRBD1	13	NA	CASSQTGDTEAFF	TGCGCCAGCAGCCAGACAGGGGACACTGAAGCTTTCTTT
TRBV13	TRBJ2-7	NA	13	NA	CASRTGLGVEQYF	TGTGCCAGCAGAACGGGACTGGGGGTGGAGCAGTACTTC
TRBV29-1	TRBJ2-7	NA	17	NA	CSVLWLPQDKSSYEQYF	TGCAGCGTTCTTTGGTTGCCACAGGACAAGTCCTCCTACGAGCAGTACTTC
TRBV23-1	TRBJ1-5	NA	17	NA	CASSQSDPPYSNQPQHF	TGCGCCAGCAGTCAATCGGACCCCCCGTATAGCAATCAGCCCCAGCATTTT
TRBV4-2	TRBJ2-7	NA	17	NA	CASSQDHVGQSSYEQYF	TGTGCCAGCAGCCAAGATCACGTAGGACAGAGCTCCTACGAGCAGTACTTC
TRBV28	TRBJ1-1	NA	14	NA	CASSLSLGTDEAFF	TGTGCCAGCAGTTTATCTCTCGGGACGGATGAAGCTTTCTTT
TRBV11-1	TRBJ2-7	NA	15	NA	CASSFRSDLTYEQYF	TGTGCCAGCAGCTTTCGGTCAGACCTGACCTACGAGCAGTACTTC
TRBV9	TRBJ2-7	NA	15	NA	CASTFPRDTAVEQYF	TGTGCCAGCACTTTCCCCCGGGACACTGCTGTGGAGCAGTACTTC
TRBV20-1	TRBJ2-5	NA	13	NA	CSAREAVQETQYF	TGCAGTGCTAGAGAGGCGGTGCAAGAGACCCAGTACTTC
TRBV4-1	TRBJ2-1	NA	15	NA	CASSRDFGIYNEQFF	TGCGCCAGCAGCCGAGATTTCGGGATCTACAATGAGCAGTTCTTC
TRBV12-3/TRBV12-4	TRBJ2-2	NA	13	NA	CASSFGLPGELFF	TGTGCCAGCAGTTTCGGTTTGCCCGGGGAGCTGTTTTTT
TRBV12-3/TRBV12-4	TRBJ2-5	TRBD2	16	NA	CASRGLRAGRAETQYF	TGTGCCAGCAGGGGCCTTCGGGCGGGGAGGGCGGAGACCCAGTACTTC
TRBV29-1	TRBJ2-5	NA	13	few	CSVVGQNQETQYF	TGCAGCGTTGTTGGCCAGAACCAAGAGACCCAGTACTTC
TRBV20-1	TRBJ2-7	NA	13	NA	CSAALDSYYEQYF	TGCAGTGCAGCGTTGGACAGTTACTACGAGCAGTACTTC
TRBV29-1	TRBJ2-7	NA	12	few	CSVEDSAYEQYF	TGCAGCGTTGAAGATTCGGCCTACGAGCAGTACTTC
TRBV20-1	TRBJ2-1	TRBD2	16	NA	CSAREGTSEKYNEQFF	TGCAGTGCTAGAGAGGGGACTAGCGAAAAATACAATGAGCAGTTCTTC
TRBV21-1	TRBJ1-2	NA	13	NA	CASSFRTDYGYTF	TGTGCCAGCAGCTTCCGGACAGACTATGGCTACACCTTC
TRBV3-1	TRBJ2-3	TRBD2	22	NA	CASSQGGYLGLAGQTSTDTQYF	TGTGCCAGCAGCCAAGGAGGGTATTTGGGGCTAGCGGGCCAGACTAGCACAGATACGCAGTATTTT
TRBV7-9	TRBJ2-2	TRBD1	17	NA	CASSPVTTGLNTGELFF	TGTGCCAGCAGCCCAGTCACGACAGGGTTGAACACCGGGGAGCTGTTTTTT
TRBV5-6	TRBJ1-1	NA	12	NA	CASSWTGMEAFF	TGTGCCAGCAGCTGGACGGGGATGGAAGCTTTCTTT